The present TCR beta chain was sequenced within a study of identical twins. This clonotype showed up just a few times. cDNA molecules carried unique molecular identifiers, and template switching added a universal primer site. TCRdb re-called the 5' RACE reads through MiXCR, storing one row per CDR3 protein. The sample shows hundreds of thousands of distinct CDR3 sequences, 18% of them seen only once. This CDR3 spans 16 amino acids. The V and J ends lost 5 bases and 3 bases respectively, with 18 bases between them. Germline assignment: CDR1 LNHNV and CDR2 YYDKDF (reference sequence). These data are also associated with another study on T cells expressing NK-cell markers. From that study: Eight donors were sequenced, seven testing HCMV-seropositive and one testing seronegative. Anti-gamma-delta TCR antibody use in several experiments restricted sorting to alpha-beta TCR T cells. Top CD8+ clonotypes included the dominant CD3+CD56+NKG2C+ clonotypes in several donors.

V gene TRBV15 combines with J gene TRBJ2-3, with D hard to call. The sample comprised PBMCs. The TCR comes from a woman aged 18-30 years in good health. The CDR3 reads CATSGSPLIGTDTQYF. DNA for the CDR3: TGTGCCACCAGCGGTAGTCCACTGATCGGGACAGATACGCAGTATTTT.